These T cell receptor beta chains were read from a single sample in a study of T cell responses to AZD1222 COVID-19 vaccine. This table comes from immunoSEQ multiplex PCR, and its TCRdb copy is limited to in-frame clones, with some not included. The sample shows roughly 200,000 clones, 91% of them seen only once. This sample comprised peripheral blood, obtained 28 days after the second AZD1222 dose. The receptors here all came from an adult who received the AZD1222 COVID-19 vaccine. Both conserved end residues are part of each CDR3. D genes are given only for firm matches. Clone sizes are given selectively: once, few, many, or a class where the clone is expanded.

abundance | j_gene | v_gene | d_gene | CDR3aa | CDR3nt
few | TRBJ2-7 | TRBV2 | NA | CASSPPQGLEQYF | TGTGCCAGCTCCCCACCGCAGGGACTCGAGCAGTACTTC
NA | TRBJ2-5 | TRBV7-7 | NA | CASSLGPAQETQYF | TGTGCTAGCAGCTTAGGGCCAGCCCAAGAGACCCAGTACTTC
NA | TRBJ2-7 | TRBV7-9 | NA | CASSSQVSEQYF | TGTGCCAGCAGCTCCCAGGTTTCCGAGCAGTACTTC
NA | TRBJ1-1 | TRBV15 | NA | CATSRDGKQAFF | TGTGCCACCAGCAGAGATGGGAAGCAGGCTTTCTTT
once | TRBJ1-1 | TRBV3-1/TRBV3-2 | NA | CASSLDRRANTEAFF | TGTGCCAGCAGCCTAGACCGGAGGGCAAACACTGAAGCTTTCTTT
NA | TRBJ2-1 | TRBV4-1 | TRBD2 | CASSLGLAGGEQFF | TGCGCCAGCAGCCTCGGACTAGCGGGGGGGGAGCAGTTCTTC
NA | TRBJ2-7 | TRBV20-1 | NA | CSAGGTGNYEQYF | TGCAGTGCTGGTGGGACGGGGAACTACGAGCAGTACTTC
NA | TRBJ1-6 | TRBV6-2/TRBV6-3 | NA | CASSYSGRSRSPLHF | TGTGCCAGCAGTTACTCGGGACGGTCGAGGTCACCCCTCCACTTT
NA | TRBJ1-2 | TRBV18 | TRBD1 | CASSPQRDRDNGYTF | TGTGCCAGCTCACCACAGCGGGACAGGGACAATGGCTACACCTTC
NA | TRBJ1-4 | TRBV3-1/TRBV3-2 | NA | CASSQVRAGLNEKLFF | TGTGCCAGCAGCCAAGTTCGGGCAGGTCTTAATGAAAAACTGTTTTTT
NA | TRBJ1-1 | TRBV27 | NA | CASKRDSLNTEAFF | TGTGCCAGCAAACGGGACTCTCTGAACACTGAAGCTTTCTTT
NA | TRBJ2-3 | TRBV6-2/TRBV6-3 | TRBD2 | CASSYGTSGTDTQYF | TGTGCCAGCAGTTACGGGACTAGCGGCACAGATACGCAGTATTTT
few | TRBJ2-1 | TRBV27 | TRBD1 | CASSFGQGVNEQFF | TGTGCCAGCAGTTTTGGACAGGGGGTGAATGAGCAGTTCTTC
NA | TRBJ1-1 | TRBV13 | NA | CASSLDTEAFF | TGTGCCAGCAGCTTGGACACTGAAGCTTTCTTT
NA | TRBJ1-5 | TRBV25-1 | TRBD1 | CASSGTGGGNQPQHF | TGTGCCAGCAGTGGGACAGGGGGTGGCAATCAGCCCCAGCATTTT
NA | TRBJ2-1 | TRBV19 | NA | CASSYGGACNEQFF | TGTGCCAGTAGTTATGGAGGGGCCTGCAATGAGCAGTTCTTC
NA | TRBJ2-1 | TRBV6-5 | NA | CASSRRTIRNNEQFF | TGTGCCAGCAGCCGACGGACAATCAGGAACAATGAGCAGTTCTTC